The source of this T cell receptor (beta chain) is a study of T-cell reconstitution after alpha-beta-depleted transplantation in children (dated by TCRdb to between 2015 and 2016). For the study in its entirety: The study quantitatively tracked T-cell immune reconstitution after TCRalphabeta/CD19-depleted allogeneic hematopoietic cell transplantation in children using TCR repertoire profiling.

Beyond this particular receptor, the publication reports: The high TCRbeta diversity at day 60 in some patients was ascribed to recipient T cells and intrathymic progenitors that had survived conditioning. The apparently early alphabetaT-cell count recovery about two months after transplant was reportedly dependent on only several hundred rapidly expanded clones derived from non-depleted graft cells. Hyperexpanded clone frequencies declined over subsequent months; after one year, T-cell counts and TCRbeta diversity were mostly attributed to newly produced T cells.

This specimen's treatment or condition label, interpreted: allogeneic hematopoietic cell transplantation with graft depleted of TCRalphabeta T cells and CD19 B cells. The transplant recipients were children given TCRalphabeta/CD19-depleted allogeneic hematopoietic cell grafts. The method behind the library was PCR. The sequencer was an Illumina HiSeq 2500. To normalize quantification of the TCRbeta repertoire, the TCR libraries were built with molecular barcoding that relied on unique molecular identifiers. In TCRdb, the public reads were trimmed at Q25 with fastp and aligned with MiXCR, with productive beta chains retained. Each entry merges the rows of one CDR3 protein and shows their most common DNA and genes. This sample has around 450,000 distinct CDR3 sequences in its table, and roughly a tenth of those were observed once. 2% of the sample lies in the top ten. At least ten counts were recorded for this clonotype. Its antigen target is currently unknown. Per-base qualities were not stored, and no clone one base away is much larger.

From the germline V gene (reference sequence), CDR1 is DFQATT and CDR2 is SNEGSKA. The CDR3 has 14 amino acids, counting the end cysteine and phenylalanine. The only DNA kept is the CDR3, 42 bases in frame from the first base. A distance of 15 bases separates the germline ends of V and J, which lose 2 bases and 10 bases respectively. The chain is assembled from TRBV20-1 and TRBJ1-6; too little of a D gene remains to name it. The starting material was PBMCs, obtained before TCRalphabeta/CD19-depleted stem cell transplant. This receptor was obtained from a child aged 2 to 15 with inherited bone marrow failure, due to receive a stem cell transplant. The CDR3 protein is CSARPPASRSPLHF. The DNA sequence is as follows: TGCAGTGCTAGACCCCCAGCTTCGCGGTCACCCCTCCACTTT.